This T cell receptor beta chain was profiled in a study of T cell responses to AZD1222 COVID-19 vaccine. Study details: Pooled together were second doses at about 4 or about 12 weeks. The study's findings and limits: Variant regions that are unmutated are reportedly the target of nearly half of spike-specific TCRs. Clonal diversity may have been underestimated, and the donors were mostly white British, with more females than males. Samples come after the peak T cell response, not at day 14.

V shed 4 bases and J shed 2 bases, with 3 bases lying between them. The germline V gene has CDR1 SGHAT and CDR2 FQNNGV. The CDR3 spans 11 residues. Comments on this clone: No antigen is known for it.

The method was immunoSEQ multiplex PCR; TCRdb's version includes in-frame clones alone and lacks a portion of them. In the table there are 100,000 to 150,000 clones, under 85% of which are singletons. The sample was peripheral blood, taken on day 0 of AZD1222 vaccination. This TCR came from an adult in good health. The V call is TRBV11-2, the J call TRBJ2-7; no reliable D call. CDR3 DNA sequence: TGTGCCAGCAGCTCAACCTACGAGCAGTACTTC. This codes for CASSSTYEQYF.